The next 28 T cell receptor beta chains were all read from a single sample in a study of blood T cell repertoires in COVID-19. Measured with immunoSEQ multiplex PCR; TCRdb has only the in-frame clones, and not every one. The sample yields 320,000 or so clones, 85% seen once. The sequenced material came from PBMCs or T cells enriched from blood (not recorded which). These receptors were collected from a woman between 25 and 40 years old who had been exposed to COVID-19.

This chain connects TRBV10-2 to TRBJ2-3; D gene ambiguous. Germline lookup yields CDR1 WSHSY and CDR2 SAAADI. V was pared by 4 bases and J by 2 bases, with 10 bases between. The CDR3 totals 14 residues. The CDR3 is CASSAGSSTDTQYF. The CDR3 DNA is TGCGCCAGCAGTGCGGGTTCCTCCACAGATACGCAGTATTTT.

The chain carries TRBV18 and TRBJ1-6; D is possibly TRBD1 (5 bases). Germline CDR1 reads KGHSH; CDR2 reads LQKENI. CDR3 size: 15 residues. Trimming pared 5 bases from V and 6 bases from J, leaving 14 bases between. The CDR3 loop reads CASSAQGAPNSPLHF. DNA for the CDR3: TGTGCCAGCTCAGCTCAGGGTGCCCCTAATTCACCCCTCCACTTT.

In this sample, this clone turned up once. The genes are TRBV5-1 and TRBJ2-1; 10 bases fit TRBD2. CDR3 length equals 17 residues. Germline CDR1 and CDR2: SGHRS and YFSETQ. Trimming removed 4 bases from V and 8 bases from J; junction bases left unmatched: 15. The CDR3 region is CASSPAPRGSGGHEQFF. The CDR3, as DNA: TGCGCCAGCAGCCCAGCACCCCGGGGTAGCGGGGGGCATGAGCAGTTCTTC.

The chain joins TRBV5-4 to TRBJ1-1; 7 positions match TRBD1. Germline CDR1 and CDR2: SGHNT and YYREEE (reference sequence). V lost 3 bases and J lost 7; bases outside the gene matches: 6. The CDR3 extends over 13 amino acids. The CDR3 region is CASSSGQDYEAFF. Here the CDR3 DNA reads TGTGCCAGCAGCTCCGGACAGGATTATGAAGCTTTCTTT.

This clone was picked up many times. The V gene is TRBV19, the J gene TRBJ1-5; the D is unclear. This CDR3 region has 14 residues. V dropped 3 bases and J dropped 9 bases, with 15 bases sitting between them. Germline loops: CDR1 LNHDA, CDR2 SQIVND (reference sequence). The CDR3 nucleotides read TGTGCCAGTAGTATGTATTTCGGTCCCTGGCCCCAGCATTTT. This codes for CASSMYFGPWPQHF.

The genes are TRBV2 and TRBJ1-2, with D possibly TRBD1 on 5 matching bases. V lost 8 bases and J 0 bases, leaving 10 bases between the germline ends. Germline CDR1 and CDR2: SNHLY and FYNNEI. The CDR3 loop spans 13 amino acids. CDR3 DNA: TGTGCCAGCGGAGGGGTAGCTAACTATGGCTACACCTTC. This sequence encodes CASGGVANYGYTF. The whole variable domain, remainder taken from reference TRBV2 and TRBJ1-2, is EPEVTQTPSHQVTQMGQEVILRCVPISNHLYFYWYRQILGQKVEFLVSFYNNEISEKSEIFDDQFSVERPDGSNFTLKIRSTKLEDSAMYFCASGGVANYGYTFGSGTRLTVV.

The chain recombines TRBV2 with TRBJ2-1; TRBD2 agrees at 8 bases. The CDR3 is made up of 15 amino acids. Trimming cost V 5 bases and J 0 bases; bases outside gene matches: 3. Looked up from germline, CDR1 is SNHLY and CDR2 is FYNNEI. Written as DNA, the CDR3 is TGTGCCAGCAGTTTCGCGGGAGGCTCCTACAATGAGCAGTTCTTC. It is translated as CASSFAGGSYNEQFF.

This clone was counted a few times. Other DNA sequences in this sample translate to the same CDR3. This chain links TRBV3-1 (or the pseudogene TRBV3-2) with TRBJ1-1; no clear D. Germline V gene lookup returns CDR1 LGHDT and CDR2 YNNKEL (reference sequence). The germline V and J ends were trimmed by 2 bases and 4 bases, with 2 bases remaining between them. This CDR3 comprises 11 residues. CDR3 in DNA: TGTGCCAGCAGCCAACGCACTGAAGCTTTCTTT. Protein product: CASSQRTEAFF.

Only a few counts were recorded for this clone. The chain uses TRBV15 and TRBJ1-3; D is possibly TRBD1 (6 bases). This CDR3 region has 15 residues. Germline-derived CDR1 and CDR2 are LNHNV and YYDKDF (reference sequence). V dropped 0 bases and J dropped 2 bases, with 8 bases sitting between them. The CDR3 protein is CATSRDRGTGNTIYF. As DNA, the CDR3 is TGTGCCACCAGCAGAGACAGGGGAACTGGAAACACCATATATTTT.

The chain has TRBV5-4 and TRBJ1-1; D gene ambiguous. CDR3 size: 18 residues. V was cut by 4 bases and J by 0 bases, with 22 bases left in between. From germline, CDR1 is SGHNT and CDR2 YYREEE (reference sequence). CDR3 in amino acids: CASSRLRTNTSMNTEAFF. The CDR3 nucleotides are TGTGCCAGCAGCCGCCTCCGAACTAACACAAGCATGAACACTGAAGCTTTCTTT. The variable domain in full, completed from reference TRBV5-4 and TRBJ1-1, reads ETGVTQSPTHLIKTRGQQVTLRCSSQSGHNTVSWYQQALGQGPQFIFQYYREEENGRGNFPPRFSGLQFPNYSSELNVNALELDDSALYLCASSRLRTNTSMNTEAFFGQGTRLTVV.

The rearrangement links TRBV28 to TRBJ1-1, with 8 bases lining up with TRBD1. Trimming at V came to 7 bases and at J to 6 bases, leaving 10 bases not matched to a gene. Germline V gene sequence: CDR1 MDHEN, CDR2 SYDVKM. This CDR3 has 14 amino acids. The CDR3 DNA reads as TGTGCCAGCACCCAGGGGGCAACGAAGGCTGAAGCTTTCTTT. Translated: CASTQGATKAEAFF.

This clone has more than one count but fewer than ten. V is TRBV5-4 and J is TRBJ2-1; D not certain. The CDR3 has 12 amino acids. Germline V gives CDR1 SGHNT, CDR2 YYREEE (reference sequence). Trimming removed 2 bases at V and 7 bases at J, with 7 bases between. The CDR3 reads CASSFWLNEQFF. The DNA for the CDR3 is TGTGCCAGCAGCTTTTGGCTTAATGAGCAGTTCTTC.

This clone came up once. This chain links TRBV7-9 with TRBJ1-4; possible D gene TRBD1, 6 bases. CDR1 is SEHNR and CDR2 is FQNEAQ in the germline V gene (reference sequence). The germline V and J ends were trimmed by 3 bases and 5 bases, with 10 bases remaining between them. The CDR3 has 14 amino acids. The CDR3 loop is CASSFSQGNEKLFF. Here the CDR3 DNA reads TGTGCCAGCAGCTTTTCGCAGGGGAATGAAAAACTGTTTTTT.

The CDR3 region is CASSPGQGEVTEAFF. The DNA for the CDR3 is TGTGCCAGCAGCCCTGGACAGGGAGAAGTCACTGAAGCTTTCTTT. The chain combines TRBV11-2 with TRBJ1-1; 8 nucleotides match TRBD1. J gave up 4 bases and V 5 bases, and 9 bases lay outside the gene matches. Germline assignment: CDR1 SGHAT and CDR2 FQNNGV. The CDR3 has 15 residues.

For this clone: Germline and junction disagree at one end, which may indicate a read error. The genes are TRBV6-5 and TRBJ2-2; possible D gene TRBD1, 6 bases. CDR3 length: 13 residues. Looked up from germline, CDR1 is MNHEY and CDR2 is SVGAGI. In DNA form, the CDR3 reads TGTGCCAGCAGATACTCAGGGGAAGGGGAGCTGTTTTTT. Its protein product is CASRYSGEGELFF.

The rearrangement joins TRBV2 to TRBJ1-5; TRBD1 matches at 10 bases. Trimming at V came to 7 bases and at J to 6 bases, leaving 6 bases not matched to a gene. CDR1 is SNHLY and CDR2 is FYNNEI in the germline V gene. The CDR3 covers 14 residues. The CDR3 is CASTRDRGPQPQHF. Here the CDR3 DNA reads TGTGCCAGCACCCGGGACAGGGGACCTCAGCCCCAGCATTTT.

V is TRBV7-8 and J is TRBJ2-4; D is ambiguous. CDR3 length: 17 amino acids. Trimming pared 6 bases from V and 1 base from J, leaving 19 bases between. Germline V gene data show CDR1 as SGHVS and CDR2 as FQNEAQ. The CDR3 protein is CASSQINSPWAKNIQYF. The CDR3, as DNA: TGTGCCAGCAGTCAAATCAATAGCCCGTGGGCCAAAAACATTCAGTACTTC.

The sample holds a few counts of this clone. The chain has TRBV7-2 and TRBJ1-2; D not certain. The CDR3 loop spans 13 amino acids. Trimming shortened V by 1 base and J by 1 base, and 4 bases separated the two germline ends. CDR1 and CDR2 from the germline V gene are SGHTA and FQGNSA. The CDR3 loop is CASSLGHNYGYTF. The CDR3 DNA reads TGTGCCAGCAGCTTAGGGCATAACTATGGCTACACCTTC.

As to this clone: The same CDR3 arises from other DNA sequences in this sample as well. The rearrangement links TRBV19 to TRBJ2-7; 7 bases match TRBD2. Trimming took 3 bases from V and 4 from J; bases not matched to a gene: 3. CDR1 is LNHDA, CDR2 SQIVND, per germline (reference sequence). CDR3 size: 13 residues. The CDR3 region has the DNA TGTGCCAGTAGTATGGGACTACCGTACGAGCAGTACTTC. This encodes CASSMGLPYEQYF.

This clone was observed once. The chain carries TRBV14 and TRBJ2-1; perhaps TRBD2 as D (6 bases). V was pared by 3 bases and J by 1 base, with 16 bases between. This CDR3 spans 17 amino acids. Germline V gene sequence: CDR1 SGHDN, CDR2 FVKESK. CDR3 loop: CASSQGLVPSSYNEQFF. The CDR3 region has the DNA TGTGCCAGCAGCCAGGGACTCGTTCCCTCGTCCTACAATGAGCAGTTCTTC.

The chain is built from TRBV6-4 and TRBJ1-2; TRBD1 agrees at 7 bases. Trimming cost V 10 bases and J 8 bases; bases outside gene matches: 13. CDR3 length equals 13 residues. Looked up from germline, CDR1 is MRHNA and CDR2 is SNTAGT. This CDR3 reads CATPNSTGRGYTF. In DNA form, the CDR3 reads TGTGCCACCCCTAATTCGACAGGGCGGGGCTACACCTTC.

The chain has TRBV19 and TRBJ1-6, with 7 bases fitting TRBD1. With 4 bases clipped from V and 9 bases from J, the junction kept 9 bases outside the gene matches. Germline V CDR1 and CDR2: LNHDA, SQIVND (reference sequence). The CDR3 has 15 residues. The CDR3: CASSRLTGAGSPLHF. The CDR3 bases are TGTGCCAGTAGTAGGTTAACAGGGGCCGGTTCACCCCTCCACTTT.

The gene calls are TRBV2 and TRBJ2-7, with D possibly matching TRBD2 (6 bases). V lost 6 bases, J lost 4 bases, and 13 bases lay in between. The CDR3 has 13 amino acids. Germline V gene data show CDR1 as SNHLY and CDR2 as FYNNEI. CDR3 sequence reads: CASRRLERYEQYF. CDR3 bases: TGTGCCAGCAGACGACTAGAACGGTACGAGCAGTACTTC.

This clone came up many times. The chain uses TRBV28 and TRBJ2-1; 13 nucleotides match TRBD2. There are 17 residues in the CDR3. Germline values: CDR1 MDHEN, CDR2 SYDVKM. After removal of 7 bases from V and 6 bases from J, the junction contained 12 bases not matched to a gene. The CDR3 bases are TGTGCCAGCACCCTAGCACTAGCGGGGGGGGTGGGCAATGAGCAGTTCTTC. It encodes CASTLALAGGVGNEQFF.

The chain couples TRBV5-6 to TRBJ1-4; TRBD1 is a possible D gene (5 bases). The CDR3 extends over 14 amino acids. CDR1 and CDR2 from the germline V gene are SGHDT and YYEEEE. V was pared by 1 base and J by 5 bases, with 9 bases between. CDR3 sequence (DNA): TGTGCCAGCAGCTTGCGACAGAACAATGAAAAACTGTTTTTT. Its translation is CASSLRQNNEKLFF.

In nucleotides, the CDR3 is TGTGCCAGCAGTTTAGACTTGCAAATAGCTAACTATGGCTACACCTTC. It translates to CASSLDLQIANYGYTF. The chain couples TRBV28 to TRBJ1-2; D gene unclear. There are 16 residues in the CDR3. With 2 bases removed from V and 0 bases from J, the gap between germline ends came to 13 bases. The germline gives CDR1 MDHEN, CDR2 SYDVKM.

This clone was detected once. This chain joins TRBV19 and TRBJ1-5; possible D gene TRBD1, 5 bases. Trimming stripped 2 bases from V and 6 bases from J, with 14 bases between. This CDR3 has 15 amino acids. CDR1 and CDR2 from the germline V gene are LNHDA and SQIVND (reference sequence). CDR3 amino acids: CASSISDGGAQPQHF. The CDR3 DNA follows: TGTGCCAGTAGTATATCAGACGGAGGGGCTCAGCCCCAGCATTTT.

The CDR3 sequence: CASSPHRGVNQPQHF. CDR3 DNA: TGTGCCAGCAGCCCCCACAGGGGAGTTAATCAGCCCCAGCATTTT. This chain connects TRBV21-1 to TRBJ1-5; TRBD1 was called by the table and not checked on the DNA. TRBV21-1 is a pseudogene. CDR3 size: 15 residues.